A selection of T cell receptor beta chains follows, all from one sample in a study of patients and donors after allogeneic stem cell transplantation. Each CDR3 protein gets one entry after TCRdb re-called the RT-PCR reads with MiXCR. The table records about 960,000 distinct CDR3 sequences, roughly 17% of them present only once. Sequenced material: blood, either unsorted or a sorted T cell fraction (not recorded which). These receptors came from a human donor who was either an allogeneic HSCT recipient or a stem cell or donor lymphocyte infusion donor (not recorded which). It is not recorded whose cells these are; they may come from a transplant donor. Both conserved end residues are part of each CDR3. D genes are given only for firm matches. The listing skips clone size in some rows; elsewhere it reads once, few, many or a size class.

D	J	size	V	DNA	CDR3
.	TRBJ2-3	few	TRBV5-1	TGCGCCAGCAGCAATGGCGATACACTGAGCACAGATACGCAGTATTTT	CASSNGDTLSTDTQYF
.	TRBJ2-7	.	TRBV5-6	TGTGCCAGCAGCCTAAAAGGCCACACCTACGAGCAGTACTTC	CASSLKGHTYEQYF
TRBD1	TRBJ1-5	few	TRBV6-5	TGTGCCAGCAGTTCCCGGACAGGGCGCCTACTTCATGGCAATCAGCCCCAGCATTTT	CASSSRTGRLLHGNQPQHF
.	TRBJ1-1	many	TRBV12-3/TRBV12-4	TGTGCCAGCAGCTCCCGGAGAGGGAACACTGAAGCTTTCTTT	CASSSRRGNTEAFF
.	TRBJ1-2	few	TRBV5-1	TGCGCCAGCAGCTTGGGTGCCCTAGGAGGTGGCTACACCTTC	CASSLGALGGGYTF
.	TRBJ1-2	few	TRBV24-1	TGTGCCACCAGTGATCCGGCTGGGGGCGCGGGGGGCTACACCTTC	CATSDPAGGAGGYTF
TRBD2	TRBJ2-5	many	TRBV3-1	TGTGCCAGCAGCTATAGCGGGAGGGTCTCCTTC	CASSYSGRVSF
TRBD2	TRBJ2-3	.	TRBV3-1	TGTGCCAGCAGCCAATGGACTAGCGGGAGTTGGGCAGATACGCAGTATTTT	CASSQWTSGSWADTQYF
TRBD1	TRBJ2-7	few	TRBV4-3	TGCGCCAGCAGCCAAGGGGACAGCTACTACGAGCAGTACTTC	CASSQGDSYYEQYF
.	TRBJ2-7	many	TRBV20-1	TGCAGTGCTAGAGATCTTGGGAACGAGCAGTACTTC	CSARDLGNEQYF
.	TRBJ1-2	.	TRBV6-5	TGTGCCAGCAGTTACTCGGGGCCTGGTGGGGGCTACACCTTC	CASSYSGPGGGYTF
.	TRBJ2-2	.	TRBV11-1	TGTGCCAGCAGCTTAGCGCTGGGTTCCGCGAACACCGGGGAGCTGTTTTTT	CASSLALGSANTGELFF
TRBD1	TRBJ2-3	.	TRBV15	TGTGCCACCAGCAGGGGGACAGTTGGCACAGATACGCAGTATTTT	CATSRGTVGTDTQYF
TRBD1	TRBJ2-7	.	TRBV2	TGTGCCAGCAGCGACGGACAGGCCTACGAGCAGTACTTC	CASSDGQAYEQYF
TRBD1	TRBJ1-2	few	TRBV20-1	TGCAGTGCTACAGATCACCGGGACAGGGGGCTGTTTGGCTACACCTTC	CSATDHRDRGLFGYTF
TRBD1	TRBJ2-2	few	TRBV7-9	TGTGCCAGCAGCCCGACAGGGAAGGAGAACACCGGGGAGCTGTTTTTT	CASSPTGKENTGELFF
.	TRBJ2-1	few	TRBV7-9	TGTGCCAGCAGATCTCAGGGAGACAATGAGCAGTTCTTC	CASRSQGDNEQFF
.	TRBJ2-1	.	TRBV7-2	TGTGCCAGCAGCTTCCCGACCGGCGAGCAGTTCTTC	CASSFPTGEQFF
.	TRBJ1-2	few	TRBV20-1	TGCAGTGCTAGAGGAAGGGATGGCTACACCTTC	CSARGRDGYTF
.	TRBJ1-2	few	TRBV12-3/TRBV12-4	TGTGCCAGCAGTGCCCTCCGTCAGGTGGCTGGCTACACCTTC	CASSALRQVAGYTF
.	TRBJ1-1	few	TRBV27	TGTGCCAGCGGCCAATGGGGTACTGAAGCTTTCTTT	CASGQWGTEAFF
.	TRBJ2-1	few	TRBV9	TGTGCCAGCAGCCCTTGGGGTAGGGACAATGAGCAGTTCTTC	CASSPWGRDNEQFF
.	TRBJ1-5	few	TRBV5-1	TGCGCCAGCAGCTGTCGCAGGGTCAACACCTATCAGCCCCAGCATTTT	CASSCRRVNTYQPQHF
.	TRBJ2-1	few	TRBV20-1	TGCAGTGGGGGGGGCGGTTCCTCCTACAATGAGCAGTTCTTC	CSGGGGSSYNEQFF
TRBD1	TRBJ2-5	.	TRBV5-1	TGCGCCAGCAGCTTGGGGGACAGGAGTATAGAAGAGACCCAGTACTTC	CASSLGDRSIEETQYF
TRBD1	TRBJ1-2	many	TRBV12-3/TRBV12-4	TGTGCCAGCAGAAGGACAGGGCTGGCTGGCTACACCTTC	CASRRTGLAGYTF
TRBD2	TRBJ2-5	.	TRBV20-1	TGCAGTGCTAGAGGGCTAGCGGGGGCGAAACTACAAGAGACCCAGTACTTC	CSARGLAGAKLQETQYF
.	TRBJ2-7	few	TRBV12-3/TRBV12-4	TGTGCCAGCAGTTCAGGGGCGCGGGGACCCTACGAGCAGTACTTC	CASSSGARGPYEQYF
TRBD1	TRBJ2-3	few	TRBV5-1	TGCGCCAGCAGCTCGGGACAGAGCACAGATACGCAGTATTTT	CASSSGQSTDTQYF
.	TRBJ1-2	few	TRBV19	TGTGCCAGTTCCGGACAGGGCTACACCTTC	CASSGQGYTF
.	TRBJ1-3	.	TRBV4-3	TGCGCAGACCTGGGGAGGCCCTCTGGAAACACCATATATTTT	CADLGRPSGNTIYF
.	TRBJ2-6	.	TRBV12-3/TRBV12-4	TGTGCCAGCAGTGGTACAGGGCCGCGGGGGGCCAACGTCCTGACTTTC	CASSGTGPRGANVLTF
.	TRBJ2-1	.	TRBV7-2	TGTGCCAGCAGCTTCCCGGGGGCTGCCTACAATGAGCAGTTCTTC	CASSFPGAAYNEQFF
TRBD2	TRBJ2-1	.	TRBV20-1	TGCAGTGCTTTAGCGGGGGAGAACAATGAGCAGTTCTTC	CSALAGENNEQFF
.	TRBJ2-1	.	TRBV5-1	TGCGCCAGCAGCTCCAGGGTTCTTAGCTCCTACAATGAGCAGTTCTTC	CASSSRVLSSYNEQFF
TRBD2	TRBJ2-2	.	TRBV4-2	TGTGCCAGCAGCCCAAGGACTAGCGGGGGCCTAAACACCGGGGAGCTGTTTTTT	CASSPRTSGGLNTGELFF
.	TRBJ1-2	.	TRBV5-1	TGCGCCAGCAGGGCTACGGTGGGCTATGGCTACACCTTC	CASRATVGYGYTF
.	TRBJ1-1	.	TRBV11-2	TGTGCCAGCACCGGGGAAGAGGCTTTCTTT	CASTGEEAFF
TRBD1	TRBJ1-2	few	TRBV28	TGTGCCAGCAGTTTGCCACAGGGGGGTCCGTATGGCTACACCTTC	CASSLPQGGPYGYTF
TRBD2	TRBJ2-5	few	TRBV5-1	TGCGCCAGCGTCGCGGGGGACGCCGGACTCCAAGAGACCCAGTACTTC	CASVAGDAGLQETQYF
TRBD2	TRBJ2-2	.	TRBV6-1	TGTGCCAGCAGTACCGGGACTATATACTCCAGGGAGCTGTTTTTT	CASSTGTIYSRELFF
.	TRBJ1-6	few	TRBV9	TGTGCCAGCAGCGTAGAGGGAGGGGTAGCGAATTCACCCCTCCACTTT	CASSVEGGVANSPLHF
.	TRBJ1-4	.	TRBV28	TGTGCCAGCAGTTTATCCTGGGGGGGAACTAATGAAAAACTGTTTTTT	CASSLSWGGTNEKLFF
TRBD2	TRBJ2-1	few	TRBV12-3/TRBV12-4	TGTGCCAGCAGTTTCGGGTCGGGACTAGCGGGAGTATTTGAGCAGTTCTTC	CASSFGSGLAGVFEQFF
TRBD1	TRBJ1-5	.	TRBV7-9	TGTGCCAGCAGCGCAGATTTAGGGACAGGCGATCAGCCCCAGCATTTT	CASSADLGTGDQPQHF
TRBD2	TRBJ2-1	many	TRBV12-3/TRBV12-4	TGTGCCAGCAGTTTAGGGCTAGCGGGAACCGATGAGCAGTTCTTC	CASSLGLAGTDEQFF
.	TRBJ1-6	few	TRBV6-1	TGTGCCAGCAGACTTACCAGGGAGGGTTCACCCCTCCACTTT	CASRLTREGSPLHF
TRBD1	TRBJ2-7	.	TRBV11-3	TGTGCCAGCACCTACGACCCGGGGGACAGGGTACCTCGCGAGCAGTACTTC	CASTYDPGDRVPREQYF
.	TRBJ1-1	few	TRBV7-8	TGTGCCAGCAGCTCGACGGGGCTTGGGGACATCACTGAAGCTTTCTTT	CASSSTGLGDITEAFF
.	TRBJ2-7	few	TRBV12-3/TRBV12-4	TGTGCCAGCAGTTTAGACCCAATAGCCTACGAGCAGTACTTC	CASSLDPIAYEQYF
.	TRBJ2-3	.	TRBV4-3	TGCGCCAGCAGCCGGACCACGGGGATCAGGATATACCTCCCAGATACGCAGTATTTT	CASSRTTGIRIYLPDTQYF
TRBD1	TRBJ2-7	few	TRBV27	TGTGCCAGCAGAAAAGGGACAGTGATTTACGAGCAGTACTTC	CASRKGTVIYEQYF
.	TRBJ2-7	.	TRBV29-1	TGCAGCGTTGAAGGGCTCTCCTACGAGCAGTACTTC	CSVEGLSYEQYF
.	TRBJ2-3	.	TRBV7-2	TGTGCCAGCAGCCGGCGCCGTGCGGGGTCCACAGATACGCAGTATTTT	CASSRRRAGSTDTQYF
.	TRBJ2-5	.	TRBV4-1	TGCGCCAGCAGCCAAGGAGGCGGAGGGTCCCAGTACTTC	CASSQGGGGSQYF